These T cell receptor beta chains were read from a single sample in a study of blood T cell repertoires in COVID-19. Only in-frame clones appear in the TCRdb table, and some are missing; sequencing was by immunoSEQ multiplex PCR. The data contain some 490,000 clones, approximately 90% of them singletons. The sequencing input was PBMCs or T cells enriched from blood (not recorded which). All receptors derive from a woman in her sixties who had recovered from COVID-19. Both conserved end residues are part of each CDR3. D genes are given only for firm matches. Rows may omit the clone size; those that give it use once, few, many or a size class.

v_call	clone_size	d_call	j_call	cdr3_length	cdr3_nt	cdr3_aa
TRBV5-1	-	-	TRBJ1-6	16	TGCGCCAGCCGAAAAACAGGGTTGGGTTATAATTCACCCCTCCACTTT	CASRKTGLGYNSPLHF
TRBV18	-	TRBD1	TRBJ1-1	15	TGTGCCAGCTCACCCATACAGGGGGCAGACACTGAAGCTTTCTTT	CASSPIQGADTEAFF
TRBV29-1	-	TRBD2	TRBJ2-1	15	TGCAGCGTTGACTCCGGGACTAGCGGGTTCCATGAGCAGTTCTTC	CSVDSGTSGFHEQFF
TRBV19	-	-	TRBJ1-3	15	TGTGCCAGTAGTACCCCTTTGGCAGGGGGAAACACCATATATTTT	CASSTPLAGGNTIYF
TRBV10-1	-	TRBD2	TRBJ2-3	16	TGCGCCAGCAGTAGGACTAGCGGGGGGGCACCAGATACGCAGTATTTT	CASSRTSGGAPDTQYF
TRBV30	-	TRBD1	TRBJ1-5	18	TGTGCCTGGAGTGTACGGACAGGGGGCCCCTTTAGCAATCAGCCCCAGCATTTT	CAWSVRTGGPFSNQPQHF
TRBV11-2	-	TRBD2	TRBJ2-7	15	TGTGCCAGCAGCTTAGATCTGGTGACTAGCTTCGAGCAGTACTTC	CASSLDLVTSFEQYF
TRBV9	-	-	TRBJ1-2	14	TGTGCCAGCACCCGTAGCCCGGACAGCTATGGCTACACCTTC	CASTRSPDSYGYTF
TRBV10-3	-	TRBD1	TRBJ2-1	14	TGTGCCATCTTCTCGGGACAGGGTAGAAATGAGCAGTTCTTC	CAIFSGQGRNEQFF
TRBV2	-	TRBD1	TRBJ1-1	15	TGTGCCAGCAGCGTCGGACAGGGGGCAGGAACTGAAGCTTTCTTT	CASSVGQGAGTEAFF
TRBV27	-	TRBD2	TRBJ2-1	15	TGTGCCAGCAGTTTATCGGGACTAGCGGGGAGGGAGCAGTTCTTC	CASSLSGLAGREQFF
TRBV2	-	TRBD1	TRBJ1-6	14	TGTGCCAAAAACCAGGGGGCCAATAATTCACCCCTCCACTTT	CAKNQGANNSPLHF
TRBV5-6	-	-	TRBJ1-4	15	TGTGCCAGCAGCAAAGACAGGACCGATAATGAAAAACTGTTTTTT	CASSKDRTDNEKLFF
TRBV10-3	-	TRBD1	TRBJ1-1	14	TGTGCCATCAGCAGACAGGGCACCAACACTGAAGCTTTCTTT	CAISRQGTNTEAFF
TRBV30	-	TRBD1	TRBJ1-2	14	TGTGCCTGGGGGACAGGGAGATCGGACTATGGCTACACCTTC	CAWGTGRSDYGYTF
TRBV2	-	-	TRBJ2-1	11	TGTGCCACCGGTACTTACAATGAGCAGTTCTTC	CATGTYNEQFF
TRBV19	-	TRBD1	TRBJ1-4	15	TGTGCCAGTAGTTCCCCGACAGGGTCAAATGAAAAACTGTTTTTT	CASSSPTGSNEKLFF
TRBV10-2	-	TRBD1	TRBJ1-1	15	TGCGCCAGCAAGGGGGACAGGATTCTTAACACTGAAGCTTTCTTT	CASKGDRILNTEAFF
TRBV19	-	TRBD1	TRBJ2-5	16	TGTGCCAGTAGTACCACGCTGGGACAGGGAGGGGAGACCCAGTACTTC	CASSTTLGQGGETQYF
TRBV7-2	once	-	TRBJ1-3	15	TGTGCCAGCAGCTTTTTCCTTAGCTCTGGAAACACCATATATTTT	CASSFFLSSGNTIYF
TRBV7-6	-	TRBD1	TRBJ1-4	13	TGTGCCAGCAGCTCAGGGACAGATGAAAAACTGTTTTTT	CASSSGTDEKLFF